One sample yielded the 30 T cell receptor beta chains listed below, sequenced in a study of cytomegalovirus exposure and HLA in healthy donors (dated by TCRdb to 2016 to 2017). The library was built by means of the immunoSEQ multiplex PCR assay. For the multiplex PCR, a mixture combining 60 forward primers for TCR Vbeta segments and 13 reverse primers for TCR Jbeta segments was used. TCRdb holds this immuneACCESS table with in-frame rearrangements only. Some clones are missing; in checked studies, unresolved V genes explain under half, and the rest has no known cause. This sample has approximately 140,000 clones in its table, and 60% to 85% of those were observed once. The ten largest clonotypes hold just under 1% of the sample. The sample was PBMCs. These receptors all stem from a man aged 18 to 30 in good health and CMV-seronegative.

The J gene is TRBJ1-3, the V gene TRBV7-9; TRBD1 is a possible D gene (6 bases). The CDR3 is 14 amino acids. CDR1 and CDR2 from the germline V gene are SEHNR and FQNEAQ (reference sequence). Trimming stripped 5 bases from V and 1 base from J, with 9 bases between. This chain's CDR3 is CASSDRRSGNTIYF. CDR3 DNA: TGTGCCAGCAGCGACAGGAGATCTGGAAACACCATATATTTT.

This rearrangement joins TRBV29-1 to TRBJ2-5, with TRBD2 as a possible D gene (5 bases). The CDR3 has 11 amino acids. Germline V gives CDR1 SQVTM, CDR2 ANQGSEA. V lost 4 bases and J 9 bases, leaving 12 bases between the germline ends. The CDR3 bases are TGCAGCGTTGGGTGGGGAGTGGCCCAGTACTTC. Protein product: CSVGWGVAQYF.

This clone was seen once. This chain joins TRBV19 and TRBJ1-1; D not resolved. Germline V gene lookup returns CDR1 LNHDA and CDR2 SQIVND (reference sequence). V lost 5 bases and J 4 bases, leaving 8 bases between the germline ends. The CDR3 consists of 12 residues. For the CDR3, the DNA is TGTGCCAGTAGTTGGGCAGGCACTGAAGCTTTCTTT. Residues: CASSWAGTEAFF.

The V gene is TRBV19, the J gene TRBJ1-4, with 11 positions matching TRBD1. With V trimmed by 7 bases and J by 3 bases, 4 bases remained unmatched. CDR3 size: 15 residues. Germline V gene data show CDR1 as LNHDA and CDR2 as SQIVND (reference sequence). The CDR3 DNA sequence: TGTGCCAGTAAGGACAGGGGGCGATCTAATGAAAAACTGTTTTTT. Amino acids: CASKDRGRSNEKLFF. Using reference TRBV19 and TRBJ1-4 for the parts outside the CDR3, the full variable domain is DGGITQSPKYLFRKEGQNVTLSCEQNLNHDAMYWYRQDPGQGLRLIYYSQIVNDFQKGDIAEGYSVSREKKESFPLTVTSAQKNPTAFYLCASKDRGRSNEKLFFGSGTQLSVL.

The gene calls are TRBV4-1 and TRBJ2-3, with D possibly TRBD2 on 6 matching bases. The CDR3 consists of 16 residues. Germline loops: CDR1 MGHRA, CDR2 YSYEKL. V shed 3 bases and J shed 0 bases, with 13 bases lying between them. Written as DNA, the CDR3 is TGCGCCAGCAGCCACGCGGGACCTACTAGCACAGATACGCAGTATTTT. It specifies CASSHAGPTSTDTQYF.

The chain employs TRBV25-1 and TRBJ2-7, with 7 bases identical to TRBD1. This CDR3 is 15 amino acids long. J was trimmed by 7 bases and V by 2 bases; bases with no gene match: 11. Germline CDR1 and CDR2: MGHDK and SYGVNS. The DNA of the CDR3 is TGTGCCAGCAGTGAAACAGGTGACAGGGCTGGGGAGCAGTACTTC. Translating gives CASSETGDRAGEQYF.

CDR3 sequence: CAWSALFARKRSPLHF. CDR3 nucleotides: TGTGCCTGGAGTGCCCTTTTCGCCCGGAAGCGTTCACCCCTCCACTTT. V usage is TRBV30 and J usage is TRBJ1-6; the D is unclear. Germline assignment: CDR1 GTSNPN and CDR2 SVGIG (reference sequence). V lost 1 base and J 9 bases, leaving 19 bases between the germline ends. This CDR3 contains 16 residues.

The chain recombines TRBV6-6 with TRBJ2-3, with 11 bases aligning to TRBD2. The germline V gene encodes CDR1 MNHNY and CDR2 SVGAGI (reference sequence). V shed 6 bases and J 3 bases; nucleotides not matched to a gene: 5. There are 15 residues in the CDR3. Written as DNA, the CDR3 is TGTGCCAGCAGATATAGCGGGGGGGCGACAGATACGCAGTATTTT. Translating gives CASRYSGGATDTQYF.

This sequence joins TRBV6-6 and TRBJ2-7; a weak D match, TRBD1 (6 bases). Trimming left V 4 bases short and J 2 bases short, with 18 bases between. The germline CDR1 and CDR2 sequences are MNHNY and SVGAGI (reference sequence). The CDR3 has 16 amino acids. CDR3 residues: CASSSVGQSLTYEQYF. The CDR3 bases are TGTGCCAGCAGTTCCGTTGGACAGTCTCTGACCTACGAGCAGTACTTC.

This chain uses TRBV7-2 with TRBJ1-5, with TRBD1 matching 8 bases. CDR1 is SGHTA, CDR2 FQGNSA, per germline. This CDR3 is built from 15 residues. V lost 4 bases, J lost 6 bases, and 8 bases stayed unmatched. CDR3 protein: CASSSRTGWGQPQHF. In DNA, the CDR3 is TGTGCCAGCAGCTCCAGGACAGGGTGGGGTCAGCCCCAGCATTTT.

The rearrangement links TRBV18 to TRBJ2-7; 7 bases line up with TRBD1. V lost 4 bases and J lost 3; bases outside the gene matches: 6. Germline V gene data show CDR1 as KGHSH and CDR2 as LQKENI. The CDR3 has 14 residues. The DNA of the CDR3 is TGTGCCAGCTCACAACAGGGGAAAAACTACGAGCAGTACTTC. It yields the protein CASSQQGKNYEQYF.

The chain couples TRBV5-4 to TRBJ1-1; a possible D gene is TRBD1 (6 bases). The V end was cut by 3 bases, the J end by 1 base, with 10 bases between. The V gene's germline CDR1 is SGHNT and CDR2 YYREEE (reference sequence). CDR3 length: 14 amino acids. The CDR3 DNA reads TGTGCCAGCAGCTACACAGGGTGGAACACTGAAGCTTTCTTT. This sequence encodes CASSYTGWNTEAFF.

The chain carries TRBV9 and TRBJ2-5; D is unresolved. The CDR3 runs to 16 residues. Trimming pared 0 bases from V and 0 bases from J, leaving 12 bases between. CDR1 is SGDLS, CDR2 YYNGEE, per germline. In DNA form, the CDR3 reads TGTGCCAGCAGCGTAGGAGAATCACGGTACCAAGAGACCCAGTACTTC. It is translated as CASSVGESRYQETQYF.

The V and J genes are TRBV5-8 and TRBJ1-1, with no clear D. There are 15 residues in the CDR3. The V end was cut by 4 bases, the J end by 4 bases, with 17 bases between. CDR1 SGHTS and CDR2 YDEGEE come from the germline V gene. As DNA, the CDR3 is TGTGCCAGCAGCCCATTGACGAGCGTAGGCACTGAAGCTTTCTTT. Protein: CASSPLTSVGTEAFF.

The V call is TRBV7-9, the J call TRBJ2-1; 9 bases align to TRBD1. V lost 2 bases, J lost 7 bases, and 12 bases stayed unmatched. This CDR3 spans 17 amino acids. From germline, CDR1 is SEHNR and CDR2 FQNEAQ (reference sequence). The CDR3 reads CASSLTPRDRDLNEQFF. CDR3 bases: TGTGCCAGCAGCTTAACCCCGCGGGACAGGGATCTGAATGAGCAGTTCTTC.

The chain is built from TRBV5-8 and TRBJ1-6, with D possibly being TRBD1 (5 bases). There are 16 residues in the CDR3. In germline, CDR1 is SGHTS, CDR2 YDEGEE. V was cut by 0 bases and J by 9 bases, with 16 bases left in between. CDR3 loop: CASSLVIRGVGSPLHF. DNA of the CDR3: TGTGCCAGCAGCTTGGTTATTAGGGGTGTGGGTTCACCCCTCCACTTT.

As regards this clone: One end of the junction varies from germline; a read error may be responsible. The rearrangement uses TRBV7-9 and TRBJ1-1, with TRBD1 matching over 8 bases. Germline V CDR1 and CDR2: SEHNR, FQNEAQ (reference sequence). This CDR3 has 16 residues. The chain's CDR3 is CSSSFLDRGVNTEAFF. DNA of the CDR3: TGTTCCAGCAGTTTCCTCGACAGGGGTGTGAACACTGAAGCTTTCTTT.

This clone appeared a single time. J is TRBJ2-5 and V is TRBV4-3; D is ambiguous. Germline CDR1 LGHNA, CDR2 YSLEER. This CDR3 spans 14 amino acids. V was shortened by 3 bases and J by 1 base, with 9 bases between the two germline ends. DNA for the CDR3: TGCGCCAGCAGCCATACCGCGGCCCAAGAGACCCAGTACTTC. Translating it yields CASSHTAAQETQYF.

As regards this clone: The junction differs from germline at one of its ends, possibly a read error. Other DNA sequences in the sample encode the same CDR3. The chain uses TRBV7-2 and TRBJ2-3; 9 bases fit TRBD2. Germline loops: CDR1 SGHTA, CDR2 FQGNSA. CDR3 length: 15 amino acids. In nucleotides, the CDR3 is TGTGCCAGCAGTTTAGCGGGGGCGAGCACAGATACGCAGTATTTT. Its translation: CASSLAGASTDTQYF.

CDR3 coding DNA: TGCGCCAGCAGCCAAGGCCCCCAGGGGGCGAGTACTGAAGCTTTCTTT. Its protein is CASSQGPQGASTEAFF. The V call is TRBV4-1, the J call TRBJ1-1; 8 nucleotides align to TRBD1. This CDR3 region has 16 residues. Trimming removed 1 base from V and 5 bases from J; junction bases left unmatched: 9. Germline CDR1 and CDR2: MGHRA and YSYEKL.

The genes are TRBV12-5 and TRBJ1-3; D unclear. CDR3 length equals 14 residues. Germline V gene data show CDR1 as LGHNT and CDR2 as FRNRAP. V lost 5 bases, J lost 1 base, and 9 bases lay in between. In DNA, the CDR3 is TGTGCTAGTGGTGACATCTTATCTGGAAACACCATATATTTT. Amino acid sequence: CASGDILSGNTIYF.

This clone showed up just a few times. The chain joins TRBV4-3 to TRBJ2-3; D uncertain. The CDR3 has 13 residues. Trimming stripped 0 bases from V and 5 bases from J, with 6 bases between. CDR1 is LGHNA, CDR2 YSLEER, per germline. The CDR3 region has the DNA TGCGCCAGCAGCCAAGACGGGTTAGATACGCAGTATTTT. The encoded protein is CASSQDGLDTQYF.

V gene TRBV5-1 combines with J gene TRBJ1-1, with 9 bases that match TRBD1. V dropped 4 bases and J dropped 5; count of bases not matched to a gene: 6. Germline V lookup: CDR1 SGHRS, CDR2 YFSETQ. The length of the CDR3 is 14 residues. This CDR3 is CASSRGTGQTEAFF. Here the CDR3 DNA reads TGCGCCAGCAGCCGCGGGACAGGGCAGACTGAAGCTTTCTTT.

The V and J genes are TRBV4-1 and TRBJ1-1; no definite D call. Germline V gives CDR1 MGHRA, CDR2 YSYEKL. The V and J ends lost 0 bases and 0 bases respectively, with 8 bases between them. The length of the CDR3 is 15 residues. The CDR3 reads CASSQESRMNTEAFF. The CDR3 nucleotides read TGCGCCAGCAGCCAAGAATCGCGGATGAACACTGAAGCTTTCTTT.

This chain uses TRBV19 with TRBJ2-1; 8 positions match TRBD1. The CDR3 contains 15 residues. The V and J ends lost 7 bases and 3 bases, in that order; junction bases with no gene match: 8. Germline V lookup: CDR1 LNHDA, CDR2 SQIVND (reference sequence). The chain's CDR3 is CASTLRGRSYNEQFF. CDR3 bases: TGTGCCAGTACACTCAGGGGGCGAAGCTACAATGAGCAGTTCTTC.

This clone was found a few times. The chain couples TRBV6-1 to TRBJ2-6; no definite D call. This CDR3 is 15 amino acids long. CDR1 and CDR2 (germline): MNHNS, SASEGT. The V gene lost 6 bases and the J gene lost 2 bases, with 11 bases spanning the gap. CDR3 coding DNA: TGTGCCAGCAGCCGCTCTAGAACTGGGGCCAACGTCCTGACTTTC. This codes for CASSRSRTGANVLTF.

The chain employs TRBV6-5 and TRBJ1-1; D might be TRBD1 (5 bases). CDR1 MNHEY and CDR2 SVGAGI come from the germline V gene. V was pared by 0 bases and J by 8 bases, with 7 bases between. There are 12 residues in the CDR3. The CDR3 region is CASSYSGQEAFF. Here the CDR3 DNA reads TGTGCCAGCAGTTACTCGGGGCAGGAAGCTTTCTTT.

With respect to this clone: Other DNA sequences of this sample code for an identical CDR3. This chain connects TRBV5-1 to TRBJ2-7; D unresolved. This CDR3 comprises 14 residues. The germline V gene encodes CDR1 SGHRS and CDR2 YFSETQ. The germline V and J ends were trimmed by 0 bases and 0 bases, with 7 bases remaining between them. This CDR3 is CASSLADSSYEQYF. The CDR3 coding sequence is TGCGCCAGCAGCTTGGCCGATAGCTCCTACGAGCAGTACTTC.

The chain links TRBV7-6 to TRBJ1-2; 7 bases are a match to TRBD1. Looked up from germline, CDR1 is SGHVS and CDR2 is FNYEAQ. Unmatched junction bases numbered 5, after V lost 1 base and J lost 6 bases. CDR3 length: 14 residues. The CDR3 sequence is CASSLGQGGNGYTF. Here the CDR3 DNA reads TGTGCCAGCAGCTTAGGACAGGGTGGAAATGGCTACACCTTC.

The rearrangement links TRBV6-5 to TRBJ1-6; TRBD1 is a possible D gene (5 bases). Germline CDR1 is MNHEY and CDR2 is SVGAGI. CDR3 size: 12 residues. V lost 7 bases to trimming and J lost 12 bases, with 13 bases between them. CDR3 region: CASTHGGVPLHF. As DNA, the CDR3 is TGTGCCAGCACCCACGGGGGGGTACCCCTCCACTTT.